Included here is one T cell receptor (beta chain) sequence, with context. The data were obtained in a study of CD8 T cells in Susac syndrome. For the study at large: Of the sequenced Susac syndrome patients, roughly six had active disease and fewer than ten were in remission.

With random hexamers, roughly 0.45 to 1 ug RNA was reverse transcribed. TCRdb recomputed calls from the immunoSEQ multiplex PCR reads with MiXCR, one row per CDR3 protein. Among tens of thousands of distinct CDR3 sequences, approximately 96% were seen once, and the ten largest hold 0.55% to 0.8%. This CDR3 is 14 amino acids long. V lost 4 bases, J lost 5 bases, and 6 bases stayed unmatched. Germline V gene sequence: CDR1 SEHNR, CDR2 FQNEAQ (reference sequence). Sequenced: CD8+ T cells from PBMCs. The sequence derives from a human donor with Susac syndrome. The chain joins TRBV7-9 to TRBJ2-5; 8 bases map to TRBD1. The CDR3 sequence: CASSSTTGVETQYF. CDR3 in DNA: TGTGCCAGCAGCTCGACGACAGGGGTTGAGACCCAGTACTTC.